The count of the clone carrying this T cell receptor beta chain is one. The data were taken from a study of OX40 agonist ivuxolimab in advanced cancers. Background on the study: The dose of intravenous ivuxolimab that patients received every 2 weeks ranged from 0.01 to 10 mg/kg.

The repertoire was sequenced with immunoSEQ multiplex PCR; TCRdb's copy has only in-frame clones and lacks some. This sample has approximately 66,000 clones, with 85% to 90% found just once. The input for sequencing was CD4+ or CD8+ T cells sorted from blood, taken in a trial of the OX40 agonist ivuxolimab. This sequence was found in an adult with an advanced solid tumor such as melanoma, head and neck, liver or kidney cancer.

The CDR3 DNA reads as TGTGCCAGCAGCTTCGTAGCGGGATCCTACAATGAGCAGTTCTTC. Protein: CASSFVAGSYNEQFF. The chain employs TRBV11-2 and TRBJ2-1; TRBD2 aligns across 8 bases. V lost 3 bases and J lost 1; bases outside the gene matches: 2. In germline, CDR1 is SGHAT, CDR2 FQNNGV. The CDR3 extends over 15 amino acids.